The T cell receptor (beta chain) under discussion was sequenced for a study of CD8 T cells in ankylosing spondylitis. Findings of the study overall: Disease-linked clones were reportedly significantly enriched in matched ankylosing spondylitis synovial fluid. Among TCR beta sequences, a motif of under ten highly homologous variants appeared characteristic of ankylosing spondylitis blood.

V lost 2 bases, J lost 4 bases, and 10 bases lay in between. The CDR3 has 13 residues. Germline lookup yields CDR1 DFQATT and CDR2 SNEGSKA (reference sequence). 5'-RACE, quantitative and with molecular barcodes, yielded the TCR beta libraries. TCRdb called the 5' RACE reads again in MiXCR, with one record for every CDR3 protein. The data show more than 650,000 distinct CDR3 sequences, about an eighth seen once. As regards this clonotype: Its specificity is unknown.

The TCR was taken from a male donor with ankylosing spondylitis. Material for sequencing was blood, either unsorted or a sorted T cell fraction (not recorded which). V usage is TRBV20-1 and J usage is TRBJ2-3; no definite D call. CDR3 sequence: CSARKGSADTQYF. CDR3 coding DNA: TGCAGTGCTAGAAAAGGTTCCGCAGATACGCAGTATTTT.